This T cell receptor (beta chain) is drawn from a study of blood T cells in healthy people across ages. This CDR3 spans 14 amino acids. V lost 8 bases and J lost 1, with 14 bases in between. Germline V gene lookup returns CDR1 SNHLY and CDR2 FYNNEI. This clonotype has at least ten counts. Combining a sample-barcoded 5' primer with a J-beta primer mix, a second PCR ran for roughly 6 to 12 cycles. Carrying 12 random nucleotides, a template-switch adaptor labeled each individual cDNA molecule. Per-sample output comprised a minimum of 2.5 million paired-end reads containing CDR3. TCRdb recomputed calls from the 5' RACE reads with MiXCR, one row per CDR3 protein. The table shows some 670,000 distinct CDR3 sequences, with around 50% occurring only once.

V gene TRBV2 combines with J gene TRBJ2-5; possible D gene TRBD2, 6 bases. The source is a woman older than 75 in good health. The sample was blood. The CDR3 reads CASYRGLLQETQYF. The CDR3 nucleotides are TGTGCCAGCTACCGGGGACTCCTCCAAGAGACCCAGTACTTC.